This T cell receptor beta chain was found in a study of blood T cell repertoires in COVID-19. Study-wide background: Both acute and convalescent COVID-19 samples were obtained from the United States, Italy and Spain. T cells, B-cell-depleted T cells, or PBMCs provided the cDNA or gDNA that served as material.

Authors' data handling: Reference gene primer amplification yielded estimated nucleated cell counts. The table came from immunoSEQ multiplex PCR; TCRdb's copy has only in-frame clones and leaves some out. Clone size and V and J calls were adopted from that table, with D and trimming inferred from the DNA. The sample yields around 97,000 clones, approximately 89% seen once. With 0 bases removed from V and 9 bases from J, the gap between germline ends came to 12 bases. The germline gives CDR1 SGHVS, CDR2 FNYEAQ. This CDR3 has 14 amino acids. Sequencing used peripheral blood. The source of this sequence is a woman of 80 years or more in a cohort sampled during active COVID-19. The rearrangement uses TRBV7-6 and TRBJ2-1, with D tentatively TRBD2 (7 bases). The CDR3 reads CASSLAGRGIEQFF. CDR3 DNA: TGTGCCAGCAGCTTAGCGGGGAGGGGGATTGAGCAGTTCTTC. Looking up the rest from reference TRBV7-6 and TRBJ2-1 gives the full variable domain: GAGVSQSPRYKVTKRGQDVALRCDPISGHVSLYWYRQALGQGPEFLTYFNYEAQQDKSGLPNDRFSAERPEGSISTLTIQRTEQRDSAMYRCASSLAGRGIEQFFGPGTRLTVL.